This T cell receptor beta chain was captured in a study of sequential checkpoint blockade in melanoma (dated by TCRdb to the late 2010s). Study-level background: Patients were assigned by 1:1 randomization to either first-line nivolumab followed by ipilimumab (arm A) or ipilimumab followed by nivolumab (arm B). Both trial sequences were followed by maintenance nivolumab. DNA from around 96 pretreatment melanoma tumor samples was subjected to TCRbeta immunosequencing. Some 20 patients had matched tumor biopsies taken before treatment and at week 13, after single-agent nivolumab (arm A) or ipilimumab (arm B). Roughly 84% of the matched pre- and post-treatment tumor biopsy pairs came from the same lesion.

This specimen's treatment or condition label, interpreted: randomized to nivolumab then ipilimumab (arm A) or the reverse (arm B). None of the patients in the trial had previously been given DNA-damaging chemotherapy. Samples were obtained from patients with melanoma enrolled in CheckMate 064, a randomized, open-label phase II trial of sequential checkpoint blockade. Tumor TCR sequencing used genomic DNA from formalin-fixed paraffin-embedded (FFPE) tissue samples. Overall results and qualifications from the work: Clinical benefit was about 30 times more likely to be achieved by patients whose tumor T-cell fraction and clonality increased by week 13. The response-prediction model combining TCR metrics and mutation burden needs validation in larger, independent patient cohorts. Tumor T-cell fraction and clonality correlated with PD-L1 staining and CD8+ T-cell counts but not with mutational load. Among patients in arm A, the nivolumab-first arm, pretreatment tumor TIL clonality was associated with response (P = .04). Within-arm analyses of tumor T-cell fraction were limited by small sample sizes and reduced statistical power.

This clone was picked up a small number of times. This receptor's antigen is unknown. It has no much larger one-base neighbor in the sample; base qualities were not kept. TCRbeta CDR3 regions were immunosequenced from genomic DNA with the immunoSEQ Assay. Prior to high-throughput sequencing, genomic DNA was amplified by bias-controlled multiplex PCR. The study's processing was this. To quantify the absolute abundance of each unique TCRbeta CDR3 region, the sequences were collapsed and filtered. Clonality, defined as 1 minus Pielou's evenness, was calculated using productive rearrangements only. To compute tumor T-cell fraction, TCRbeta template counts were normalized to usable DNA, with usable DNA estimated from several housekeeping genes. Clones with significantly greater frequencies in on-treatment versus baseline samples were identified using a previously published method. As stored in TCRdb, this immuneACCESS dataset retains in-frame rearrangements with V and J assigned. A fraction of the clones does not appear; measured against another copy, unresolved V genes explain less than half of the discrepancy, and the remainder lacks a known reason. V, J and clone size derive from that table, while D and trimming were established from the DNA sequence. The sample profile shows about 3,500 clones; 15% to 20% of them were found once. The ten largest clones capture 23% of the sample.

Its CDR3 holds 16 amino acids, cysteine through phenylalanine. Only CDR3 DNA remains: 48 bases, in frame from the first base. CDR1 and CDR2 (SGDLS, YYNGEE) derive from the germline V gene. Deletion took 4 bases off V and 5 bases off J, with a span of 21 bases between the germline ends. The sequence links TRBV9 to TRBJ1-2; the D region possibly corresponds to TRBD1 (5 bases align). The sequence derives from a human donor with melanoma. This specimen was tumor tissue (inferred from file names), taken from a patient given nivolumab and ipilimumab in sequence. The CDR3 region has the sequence CASSPRVGGARYGYTF. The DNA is TGTGCCAGCAGCCCCAGAGTTGGAGGGGCGAGATATGGCTACACCTTC.